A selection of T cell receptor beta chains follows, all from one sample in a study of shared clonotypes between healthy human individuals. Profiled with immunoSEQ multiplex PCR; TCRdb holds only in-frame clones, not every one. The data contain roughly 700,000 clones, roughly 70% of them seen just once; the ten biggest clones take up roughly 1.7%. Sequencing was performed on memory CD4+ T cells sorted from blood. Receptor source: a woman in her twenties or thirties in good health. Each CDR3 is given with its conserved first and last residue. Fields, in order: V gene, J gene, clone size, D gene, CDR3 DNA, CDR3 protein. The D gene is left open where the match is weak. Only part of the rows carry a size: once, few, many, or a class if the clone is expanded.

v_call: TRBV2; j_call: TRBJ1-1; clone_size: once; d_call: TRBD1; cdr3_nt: TGTGCCAGCCGGCAACAGGGGGAGATGACTGAAGCTTTCTTT; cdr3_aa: CASRQQGEMTEAFF
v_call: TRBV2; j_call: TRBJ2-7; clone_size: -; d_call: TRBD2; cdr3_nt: TGTGCCAGCAGGGAACAGGTTAGCGGGAGATGGCACAACTTC; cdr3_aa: CASREQVSGRWHNF
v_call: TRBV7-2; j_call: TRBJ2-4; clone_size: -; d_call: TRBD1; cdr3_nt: TGTGCCAGCAGCTTGGACAGGAAAAACATTCAGTACTTC; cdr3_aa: CASSLDRKNIQYF
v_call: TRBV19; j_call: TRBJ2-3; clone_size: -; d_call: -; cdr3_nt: TGTGCCAGTACCAAACAGGGAGCGAGCACAGATACGCAGTATTTT; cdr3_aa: CASTKQGASTDTQYF
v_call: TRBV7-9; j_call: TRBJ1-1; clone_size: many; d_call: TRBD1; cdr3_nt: TGTGCCAGCAGCTTAGACCTCCACAGGGGGAAGGCTTTCTTT; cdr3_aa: CASSLDLHRGKAFF
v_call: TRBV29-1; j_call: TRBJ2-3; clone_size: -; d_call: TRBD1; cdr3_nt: TGCAGTAAACAGGGGTTCACAGATACGCAGTATTTT; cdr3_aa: CSKQGFTDTQYF
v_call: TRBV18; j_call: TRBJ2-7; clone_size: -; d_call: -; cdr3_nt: TGTGCCAGCTCACTTACGGGTCAGCCATTAGTCGAGCAGTACTTC; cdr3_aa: CASSLTGQPLVEQYF
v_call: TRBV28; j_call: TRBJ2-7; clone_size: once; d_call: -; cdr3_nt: TGTGCCAGCAGTTTAGCGGGACGGCCCTACGAGCAGTACTTC; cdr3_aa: CASSLAGRPYEQYF
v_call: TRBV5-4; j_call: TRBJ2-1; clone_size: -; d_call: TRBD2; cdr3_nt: TGTGCCAGCAGCTTGGACACTAGCGGTTTCAATGAGCAGTTCTTC; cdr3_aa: CASSLDTSGFNEQFF
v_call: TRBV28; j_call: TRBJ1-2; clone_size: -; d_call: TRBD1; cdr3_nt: TGTGCCAGCACCTCAGGGGGGGAAAACTATGGCTACACCTTC; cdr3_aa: CASTSGGENYGYTF